Listed below are T cell receptor beta chains from one sample, sequenced in a study of long-term antiretroviral therapy in people with HIV. Profiled with immunoSEQ multiplex PCR; TCRdb holds only in-frame clones, not every one. Among about 22,000 clones, 70% to 80% were seen once, and the ten largest hold just under 9.5%. The sequenced sample was unsorted PBMCs, obtained 4.1 years after starting antiretroviral therapy. Receptors originate from a woman between 40 and 50 years old with HIV. CDR3s include the opening cysteine and the closing phenylalanine or tryptophan. The D gene is left open where the match is weak. Size tells how often a clone was seen (once, few, many) or the class of an expanded clone, and some rows leave it out.

d_gene,j_gene,abundance,v_gene,CDR3aa,CDR3nt
NA,TRBJ2-7,NA,TRBV14,CASSQRGGEQYF,TGTGCCAGCAGCCAAAGGGGCGGCGAGCAGTACTTC
NA,TRBJ1-6,NA,TRBV5-4,CASSLAGSYNSPLHF,TGTGCCAGCAGCTTGGCAGGCTCCTATAATTCACCCCTCCACTTT
TRBD1,TRBJ1-1,NA,TRBV5-5,CASSLNTGGEAFF,TGTGCCAGCAGCTTGAACACAGGGGGTGAAGCTTTCTTT
NA,TRBJ2-7,few,TRBV19,CASSTWPYEQYF,TGTGCCAGTAGTACGTGGCCCTACGAGCAGTACTTC
TRBD1,TRBJ1-1,NA,TRBV10-3,CATIRDRGTEAFF,TGTGCCACCATTCGGGACAGGGGCACTGAAGCTTTCTTT
TRBD2,TRBJ2-5,NA,TRBV9,CASSVGGTSGETQYF,TGTGCCAGCAGCGTAGGGGGGACTAGCGGCGAGACCCAGTACTTC
NA,TRBJ2-1,NA,TRBV7-9,CASSSGPSSYNEQFF,TGTGCCAGCAGCTCCGGACCGAGCTCCTACAATGAGCAGTTCTTC
NA,TRBJ2-1,NA,TRBV2,CASGRSRSYNEQFF,TGTGCCAGCGGCCGGTCCCGATCCTACAATGAGCAGTTCTTC
NA,TRBJ2-3,NA,TRBV21-1,CASCSVPDTQYF,TGTGCCAGCTGCAGTGTTCCAGATACGCAGTATTTT
NA,TRBJ2-2,once,TRBV10-3,CAISGRDITGELFF,TGTGCCATCAGTGGCAGAGATATCACCGGGGAGCTGTTTTTT
NA,TRBJ2-3,NA,TRBV6-5,CASSSPSVYTQYF,TGTGCCAGCAGTTCCCCCAGTGTTTATACGCAGTATTTT
NA,TRBJ2-1,NA,TRBV2,CASSAGTSYNEQFF,TGTGCCAGCAGCGCCGGGACCTCCTACAATGAGCAGTTCTTC
NA,TRBJ1-2,once,TRBV7-2,CASSSLTAFSRYTF,TGTGCCAGCAGCTCCTTGACAGCTTTCTCTCGCTACACCTTC
NA,TRBJ1-1,NA,TRBV6-5,CASSYFAGPTEAFF,TGTGCCAGCAGTTATTTCGCGGGCCCCACTGAAGCTTTCTTT
NA,TRBJ1-4,NA,TRBV30,CAPKGREGEKLFF,TGTGCCCCTAAGGGGAGGGAGGGTGAAAAACTGTTTTTT
TRBD1,TRBJ1-2,NA,TRBV5-6,CASRNSGTGDVGGYTF,TGTGCCAGCAGAAACTCCGGGACAGGGGATGTTGGCGGCTACACCTTC
TRBD1,TRBJ2-1,NA,TRBV5-1,CASSGGTGGEGEQFF,TGCGCCAGCAGCGGAGGGACAGGGGGCGAGGGTGAGCAGTTCTTC
TRBD1,TRBJ1-5,NA,TRBV2,CASSADRGNQPQHF,TGTGCCAGCAGCGCTGACAGGGGCAATCAGCCCCAGCATTTT
NA,TRBJ2-6,NA,TRBV30,CAWSTQGGANVLTF,TGTGCCTGGAGTACCCAAGGTGGGGCCAACGTCCTGACTTTC
NA,TRBJ1-4,NA,TRBV29-1,CSVRPGVRHEKLFF,TGCAGCGTTCGGCCAGGGGTTCGTCATGAAAAACTGTTTTTT
NA,TRBJ1-1,few,TRBV11-2,CASSLLTVNTEAFF,TGTGCCAGCAGCTTACTTACGGTGAACACTGAAGCTTTCTTT
NA,TRBJ2-2,few,TRBV7-2,CASRPPDRTNTGELFF,TGTGCCAGCAGACCTCCCGACAGGACGAACACCGGGGAGCTGTTTTTT
NA,TRBJ2-1,once,TRBV5-1,CASSLGWYEQFF,TGCGCCAGCAGCTTAGGCTGGTATGAGCAGTTCTTC
NA,TRBJ1-2,NA,TRBV11-2,CASSLDPQGMILGYGYTF,TGTGCCAGCAGCTTAGATCCGCAGGGGATGATTTTAGGGTATGGCTACACCTTC
NA,TRBJ1-1,NA,TRBV5-5,CASSLGGRGTEAFF,TGTGCCAGCAGCCTTGGGGGGCGGGGCACTGAAGCTTTCTTT
NA,TRBJ2-3,NA,TRBV12-5,CASGGRGLLETNTQYF,TGTGCTAGTGGGGGGAGAGGGCTCCTTGAGACAAATACGCAGTATTTT
NA,TRBJ2-2,NA,TRBV4-1,CASSQDPSLAYTGELFF,TGCGCCAGCAGCCAAGACCCTTCACTCGCCTACACCGGGGAGCTGTTTTTT
TRBD1,TRBJ1-1,NA,TRBV5-1,CASSQGAGTEAFF,TGCGCCAGCTCACAGGGGGCAGGCACTGAAGCTTTCTTT
NA,TRBJ1-5,NA,TRBV7-8,CASSYDTGPSQPQHF,TGTGCCAGCAGCTACGATACAGGGCCTTCACAGCCCCAGCATTTT
NA,TRBJ1-2,NA,TRBV6-5,CASRPEVSYGYTF,TGTGCCAGCAGACCTGAGGTATCCTATGGCTACACCTTC
TRBD1,TRBJ2-5,NA,TRBV10-3,CAISTLGTEEETQYF,TGTGCCATCAGTACCCTCGGGACAGAGGAAGAGACCCAGTACTTC
NA,TRBJ2-7,NA,TRBV29-1,CSVAVVLFTGGQGNYEQYF,TGCAGCGTTGCTGTCGTACTATTCACCGGAGGGCAGGGAAACTACGAGCAGTACTTC
NA,TRBJ1-6,once,TRBV7-2,CASSLGKVRNSPLHF,TGTGCCAGCAGCTTAGGGAAGGTCAGAAATTCACCCCTCCACTTT
NA,TRBJ1-5,NA,TRBV7-2,CASSLQTLGQPQHF,TGTGCCAGCAGCTTGCAGACCCTAGGCCAGCCCCAGCATTTT
NA,TRBJ2-7,NA,TRBV27,CASSRLRQPYEQYF,TGTGCCAGCAGCCGATTAAGGCAGCCCTACGAGCAGTACTTC
NA,TRBJ1-1,NA,TRBV4-1,CASSRREDTEAFF,TGCGCCAGCAGCCGCAGGGAGGACACTGAAGCTTTCTTT
NA,TRBJ1-3,once,TRBV30,CAWTWGGSSGNTIYF,TGTGCCTGGACTTGGGGGGGAAGCTCTGGAAACACCATATATTTT
NA,TRBJ2-7,few,TRBV4-2,CASSPDSYEQYF,TGTGCCAGCAGCCCAGACAGCTACGAGCAGTACTTC
NA,TRBJ2-1,NA,TRBV14,CASSQAVVWNEQFF,TGTGCCAGCAGCCAAGCTGTGGTTTGGAATGAGCAGTTCTTC
NA,TRBJ2-3,once,TRBV7-8,CASSFSVITDTQYF,TGTGCCAGCAGCTTTTCCGTAATAACAGATACGCAGTATTTT
NA,TRBJ1-3,NA,TRBV11-2,CASSADRGNTIYF,TGTGCCAGCAGCGCAGACAGGGGAAACACCATATATTTT
TRBD2,TRBJ2-3,NA,TRBV5-1,CASTGTSGTSTDTQYF,TGCGCCAGCACCGGGACTAGCGGGACTAGCACAGATACGCAGTATTTT